These 16 T cell receptor beta chains were all obtained from the same sample, sequenced in a study of PD-L1 blockade in urothelial cancer. Only in-frame clones appear in the TCRdb table, and some are missing; sequencing was by immunoSEQ multiplex PCR. Seen here are roughly 62,000 clones, approximately 80% observed once, and the top ten hold 3.5% to 5.5%. The source material was PBMCs, sampled around atezolizumab (anti-PD-L1) treatment. The receptors shown here come from a man between 65 and 80 years old with urothelial cancer.

In its sample, this clone ranks as medium-sized (0.01 to 0.1%). J is TRBJ2-7 and V is TRBV4-1, with TRBD2 matching over 13 bases. The CDR3 is 16 amino acids. The germline V gene encodes CDR1 MGHRA and CDR2 YSYEKL. The junction had 5 bases not matched to a gene; V was cut back by 3 bases and J by 3 bases. CDR3 bases: TGCGCCAGCAGCCACCGAGGGACTAGCGGGATCTACGAGCAGTACTTC. Protein product: CASSHRGTSGIYEQYF.

This clone was seen a single time. The chain recombines TRBV11-3 with TRBJ2-1; 9 nucleotides line up with TRBD2. Germline CDR1 reads SGHNT; CDR2 reads YENEEA. CDR3 length: 16 residues. Unmatched junction bases numbered 9, after V lost 2 bases and J lost 7 bases. The DNA of the CDR3 is TGTGCCAGCAGCTTAACGAGGACTAGCGCCGATAATGAGCAGTTCTTC. Translating gives CASSLTRTSADNEQFF.

The chain uses TRBV7-2 and TRBJ2-4; 7 nucleotides agree with TRBD2. Germline CDR1 reads SGHTA; CDR2 reads FQGNSA. This CDR3 region has 16 residues. V was pared by 0 bases and J by 5 bases, with 7 bases of the junction left unmatched. CDR3 in DNA: TGTGCCAGCAGCTTAGCAAGGACTAGTAACCAAAACATTCAGTACTTC. It translates to CASSLARTSNQNIQYF.

This clone was counted a few times. V is TRBV27 and J is TRBJ1-5; possibly TRBD1 for D (5 bases). V lost 5 bases and J 4 bases, leaving 15 bases between the germline ends. Germline CDR1 is MNHEY and CDR2 is SMNVEV (reference sequence). This CDR3 is built from 15 residues. CDR3 in amino acids: CASSPRRGSNQPQHF. CDR3 sequence (DNA): TGTGCCAGCAGTCCCCGGCGGGGCTCTAATCAGCCCCAGCATTTT.

The chain uses TRBV7-8 and TRBJ1-5, with D hard to call. Trimming pared 3 bases from V and 1 base from J, leaving 7 bases between. CDR1 is SGHVS and CDR2 is FQNEAQ in the germline V gene. The CDR3 has 14 amino acids. The CDR3 DNA is TGTGCCAGCAGCTTCGGGAGGAGCAATCAGCCCCAGCATTTT. Its translation: CASSFGRSNQPQHF.

The V gene is TRBV11-3, the J gene TRBJ2-3; D may be TRBD2 (6 bases). Germline CDR1 reads SGHNT; CDR2 reads YENEEA. V was shortened by 3 bases and J by 1 base, with 14 bases between the two germline ends. The CDR3 consists of 16 residues. CDR3 in DNA: TGTGCCAGCAGCTTGCGGAGTTCGGGAGGCACAGATACGCAGTATTTT. This codes for CASSLRSSGGTDTQYF.

The chain couples TRBV19 to TRBJ1-2, with TRBD1 identical over 8 bases. With V trimmed by 6 bases and J by 4 bases, 7 bases remained unmatched. Germline lookup yields CDR1 LNHDA and CDR2 SQIVND (reference sequence). The CDR3 spans 14 residues. The CDR3 sequence: CASRDGQGGYGYTF. The CDR3 DNA is TGTGCCAGTAGGGATGGACAGGGAGGCTATGGCTACACCTTC.

J is TRBJ1-5 and V is TRBV10-2; possibly TRBD1 for D (5 bases). Per the germline V gene, CDR1 is WSHSY and CDR2 is SAAADI. The CDR3 is 14 amino acids. V was clipped by 10 bases and J by 4 bases, with 17 bases between them. CDR3 DNA sequence: TGCGCCACCAAGGGGCCAGGTGGGAATCAGCCCCAGCATTTT. It is translated as CATKGPGGNQPQHF.

The chain has TRBV11-2 and TRBJ2-3; 7 positions match TRBD2. With V trimmed by 3 bases and J by 0 bases, 6 bases remained unmatched. CDR3 size: 16 residues. Germline V gene sequence: CDR1 SGHAT, CDR2 FQNNGV. The CDR3 coding sequence is TGTGCCAGCAGCTTGATAGCGGGCTATAGCACAGATACGCAGTATTTT. The encoded protein is CASSLIAGYSTDTQYF.

The chain is built from TRBV6-5 and TRBJ2-1; 8 bases line up with TRBD1. Germline values: CDR1 MNHEY, CDR2 SVGAGI. The CDR3 contains 15 residues. V lost 6 bases to trimming and J lost 4 bases; unmatched junction nucleotides: 8. The CDR3, as DNA: TGTGCCAGCAGCCAGCGACAGGGGCAATACAATGAGCAGTTCTTC. It codes for CASSQRQGQYNEQFF.

J is TRBJ2-1 and V is TRBV7-2; maybe TRBD1 (6 bases). Germline V gene data show CDR1 as SGHTA and CDR2 as FQGNSA. The CDR3 extends over 15 amino acids. The V end lost 2 bases, the J end lost 6 bases, and 14 bases lay between the germline ends. CDR3 amino acids: CASSLIRGPSNEQFF. Here the CDR3 DNA reads TGTGCCAGCAGCTTAATCAGGGGCCCAAGCAATGAGCAGTTCTTC.

The V gene is TRBV5-1, the J gene TRBJ2-3; 8 bases map to TRBD1. Germline V CDR1 and CDR2: SGHRS, YFSETQ. This CDR3 is 15 amino acids long. V gave up 0 bases and J gave up 1 base; unmatched junction bases: 1. CDR3: CASSLVGQGTDTQYF. In DNA, the CDR3 is TGCGCCAGCAGCTTGGTGGGACAGGGCACAGATACGCAGTATTTT.

This chain links TRBV2 with TRBJ2-1, with 14 bases lining up with TRBD2. Unmatched junction bases numbered 0, after V lost 1 base and J lost 7 bases. This CDR3 region has 15 residues. Germline V gene data show CDR1 as SNHLY and CDR2 as FYNNEI. The CDR3 DNA is TGTGCCAGCAGTGAAGGGACTAGCGGGAGGAATGAGCAGTTCTTC. Encoded protein: CASSEGTSGRNEQFF.

J is TRBJ1-2 and V is TRBV18; 7 nucleotides agree with TRBD1. This CDR3 comprises 15 residues. Germline lookup yields CDR1 KGHSH and CDR2 LQKENI. With 8 bases clipped from V and 4 bases from J, the junction kept 13 bases outside the gene matches. This chain's CDR3 is CASQRTGEGTYGYTF. The CDR3 DNA reads as TGTGCCAGCCAAAGGACAGGAGAAGGGACCTATGGCTACACCTTC.

The V and J genes are TRBV27 and TRBJ2-5; TRBD2 is a possible D gene (5 bases). The CDR3 is 15 amino acids. Germline loops: CDR1 MNHEY, CDR2 SMNVEV (reference sequence). Trimming stripped 6 bases from V and 4 bases from J, with 18 bases between. The chain's CDR3 is CASRREGVGLETQYF. CDR3 sequence (DNA): TGTGCCAGCAGGCGAGAGGGAGTAGGGCTAGAGACCCAGTACTTC.

This clone was picked up one time. The chain employs TRBV28 and TRBJ2-2, with TRBD1 matching 8 bases. This CDR3 has 16 amino acids. V trimming: 6 bases; J trimming: 4 bases; junction bases outside the gene matches: 10. CDR1 is MDHEN, CDR2 SYDVKM, per germline. The CDR3 protein is CASRRIRGQSTGELFF. As DNA, the CDR3 is TGTGCCAGCAGACGAATCAGGGGGCAGAGCACCGGGGAGCTGTTTTTT.